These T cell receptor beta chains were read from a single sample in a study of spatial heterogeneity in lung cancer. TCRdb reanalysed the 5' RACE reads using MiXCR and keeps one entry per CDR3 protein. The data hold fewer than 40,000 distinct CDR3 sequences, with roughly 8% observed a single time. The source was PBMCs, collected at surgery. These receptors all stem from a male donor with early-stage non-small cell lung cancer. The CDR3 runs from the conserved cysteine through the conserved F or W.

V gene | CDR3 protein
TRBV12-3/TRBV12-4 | CASIPRGGAVDTEAFF
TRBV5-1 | CASSRLASYNEQFF
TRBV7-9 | CASSPQRTDNEQFF
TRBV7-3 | CASSLYPTGELFF
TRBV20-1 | CSARARTPEESNQPQHF
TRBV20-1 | CSAPGGLTYEQYF
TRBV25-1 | CASRGASWQGGEKLFF
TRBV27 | CASSLRETGYTDTQYF
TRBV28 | CASSFGSYGYTF
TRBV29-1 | CSPSVGPGSDTQYF
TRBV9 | CASSVAGGSYNEQFF
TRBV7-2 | CASSLRGRVDTEAFF
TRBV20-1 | CSAIIPGLADNTDTQYF
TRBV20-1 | CSARDRGAPQTQYF
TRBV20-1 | CSARGAAGGGGTDTQYF
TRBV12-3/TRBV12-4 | CASSSVASYNSPLHF
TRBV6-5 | CASRAGGADTQYF
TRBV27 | CASSLRSIRQGDTIYF
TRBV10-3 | CAISESGAASSYEQYF
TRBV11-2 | CASSWTSGGSTDTQYF
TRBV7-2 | CASSFGRRLQETQYF
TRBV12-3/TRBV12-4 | CASNQGRGLYEQYF
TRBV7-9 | CASSSTLNSGNTIYF
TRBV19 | CASSPFQKGTDTQYF